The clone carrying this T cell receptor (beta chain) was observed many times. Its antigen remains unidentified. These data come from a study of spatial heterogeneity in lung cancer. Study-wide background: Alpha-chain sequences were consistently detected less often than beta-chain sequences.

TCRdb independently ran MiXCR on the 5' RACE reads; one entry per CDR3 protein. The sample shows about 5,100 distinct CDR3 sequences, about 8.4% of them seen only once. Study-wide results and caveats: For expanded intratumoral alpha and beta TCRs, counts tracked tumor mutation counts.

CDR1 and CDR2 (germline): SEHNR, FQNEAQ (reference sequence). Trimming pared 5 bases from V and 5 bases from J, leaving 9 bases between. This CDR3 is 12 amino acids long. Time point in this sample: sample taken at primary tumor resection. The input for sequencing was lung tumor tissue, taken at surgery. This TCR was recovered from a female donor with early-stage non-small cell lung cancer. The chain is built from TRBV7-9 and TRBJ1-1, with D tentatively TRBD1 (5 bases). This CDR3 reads CASSHSGTEAFF. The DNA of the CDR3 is TGTGCCAGCAGCCACTCAGGGACTGAAGCTTTCTTT.